This T cell receptor beta chain derives from a study of beta chain features in type 1 diabetes. Study summary: Taken together, all samples contributed approximately 110 million examined sorted cells. Whole-study findings and limits: Any role of HLA type in TCRB rearrangement remained unresolved here.

The sequenced template was cDNA made from the entire isolated RNA. Only in-frame clones appear in the TCRdb table, and some are missing; sequencing was by immunoSEQ multiplex PCR. The sample has about 240,000 clones; 25% to 30% are singletons. This clone appeared a few times. Its antigen is not identified. The CDR3 runs to 16 residues. The V end lost 2 bases, the J end lost 12 bases, and 25 bases lay between the germline ends. Germline CDR1 SGHTA, CDR2 FQGNSA. Sequencing input: central memory CD4+ T cells from blood. The V gene is TRBV7-2, the J gene TRBJ1-1; D is possibly TRBD1 (6 bases). The origin of this receptor is a man younger than 45 in good health. The CDR3 nucleotides are TGTGCCAGCAGCTTAAACCCAAACAGGGCGAGTAGTCTAACTTTCTTT. The encoded protein is CASSLNPNRASSLTFF.